This T cell receptor beta chain is from a study of early T cells in non-severe SARS-CoV-2 infection. Study outcomes and limitations: A preference for anti-spike CD8 responses marked VDJdb matching, which missed private and CD4 specificities.

In this sample, this clonotype turned up a few times. Antigen specificity is unknown. Trimming stripped 5 bases from V and 3 bases from J, with 35 bases between. The CDR3 is 21 residues long. From germline, CDR1 is SGHTA and CDR2 FQGNSA. TCRdb re-called the 5' RACE reads with MiXCR, one entry per CDR3 protein. The sample has 55,000 to 80,000 distinct CDR3 sequences; 10% to 15% are singletons. This TCR was sampled from an adult who was a healthcare worker with PCR-confirmed SARS-CoV-2 infection or an uninfected control (not recorded which). The chain links TRBV7-2 to TRBJ2-7; no clear D gene. This material consisted of whole blood, taken at baseline. The CDR3 sequence is CASSRAPWAGRKERSFYEQYF. CDR3 DNA sequence: TGTGCCAGCAGCCGAGCTCCGTGGGCAGGCCGAAAGGAACGCAGCTTCTACGAGCAGTACTTC.